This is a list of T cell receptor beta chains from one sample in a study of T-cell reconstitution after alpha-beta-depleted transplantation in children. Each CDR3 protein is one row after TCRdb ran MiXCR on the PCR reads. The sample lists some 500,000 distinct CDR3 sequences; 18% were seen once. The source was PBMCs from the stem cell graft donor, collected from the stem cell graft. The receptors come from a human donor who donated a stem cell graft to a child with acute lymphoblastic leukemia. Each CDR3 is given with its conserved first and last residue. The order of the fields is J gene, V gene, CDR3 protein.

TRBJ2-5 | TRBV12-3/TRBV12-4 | CASSYVGQVYQETQYF
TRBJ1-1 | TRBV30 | CAWSDNTEAFF
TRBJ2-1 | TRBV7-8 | CASSLEGVGDNEQFF
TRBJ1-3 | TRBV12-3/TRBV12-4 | CASSSSTGGNTIYF
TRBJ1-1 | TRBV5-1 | CASSWGNRDTMNTEAFF
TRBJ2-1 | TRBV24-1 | CATSDSGTGANNEQFF
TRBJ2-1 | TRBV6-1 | CASSERLGGLNEQFF
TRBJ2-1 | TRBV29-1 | CSVGPRLAGATDEQFF
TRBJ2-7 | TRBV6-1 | CASSESVTFASGTYEQYF
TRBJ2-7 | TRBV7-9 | CASTTSGTPYEQYF
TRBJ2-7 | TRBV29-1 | CSVDPGQGYYEQYF
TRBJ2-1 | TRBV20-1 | CSARDIWGGRYNEQFF
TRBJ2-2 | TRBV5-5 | CASSSVRTGDNTGELFF
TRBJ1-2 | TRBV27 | CASGGYGYTF
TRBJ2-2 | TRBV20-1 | CSGLAGTGELFF
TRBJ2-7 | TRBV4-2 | CASSHGGSGAEQYF
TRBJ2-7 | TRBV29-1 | CSVVFTEQYF
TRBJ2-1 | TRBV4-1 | CASSQGRLAGGSNEQFF
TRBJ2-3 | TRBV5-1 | CASSAQPPGGGGDTQYF
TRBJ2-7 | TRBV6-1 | CASRAGLNYEQYF
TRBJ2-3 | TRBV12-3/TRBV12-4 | CASNFGTAFTDTQYF
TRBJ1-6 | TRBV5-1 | CASSEGPLDSPLHF
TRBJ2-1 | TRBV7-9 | CASAAIGLAGGGNEQFF
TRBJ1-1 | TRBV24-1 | CATSARTGTLMNTEAFF
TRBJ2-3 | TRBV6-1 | CASRWTAASADTQYF
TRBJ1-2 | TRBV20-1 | CSARLVPSANYGYTF
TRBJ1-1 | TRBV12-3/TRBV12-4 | CASSPTSGTGKDTEAFF
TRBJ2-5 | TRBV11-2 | CASSHDEGPRGETQYF
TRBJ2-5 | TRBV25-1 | CASSESPQETQYF
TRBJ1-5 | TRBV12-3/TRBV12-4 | CASSLALRANQPQHF
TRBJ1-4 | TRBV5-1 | CASSLTRQGNEKLFF
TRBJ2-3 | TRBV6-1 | CASIPGLAGMGGADTQYF
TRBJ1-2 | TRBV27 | CASSLSGTYGYTF
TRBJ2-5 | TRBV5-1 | CASSPGGAGEETQYF
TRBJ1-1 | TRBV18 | CASSRQGIGATEAFF
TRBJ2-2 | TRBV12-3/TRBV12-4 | CASSLGSGLAGLMELFF
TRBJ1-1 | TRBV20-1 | CSARDDWGPGAFF
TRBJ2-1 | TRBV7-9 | CASRDGAYNEQFF
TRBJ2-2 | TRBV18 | CASSPRSGGNTGELFF
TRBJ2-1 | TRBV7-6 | CASSLATGSSSYNEQFF
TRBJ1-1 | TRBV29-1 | CSVQGPMNTEAFF
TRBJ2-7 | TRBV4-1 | CASGRGSEQYF
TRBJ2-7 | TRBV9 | CASSVGRTSDIYEQYF
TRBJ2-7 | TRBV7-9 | CASSLAFGRQYF
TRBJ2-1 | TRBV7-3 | CASSASGGEQFF
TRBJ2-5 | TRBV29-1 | CSVGRGTRAKETQYF
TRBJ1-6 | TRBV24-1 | CATGHRRRHNSPLHF
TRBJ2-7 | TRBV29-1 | CSVAKGDEQYF
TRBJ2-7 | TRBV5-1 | CASSLEGSGERYEQYF
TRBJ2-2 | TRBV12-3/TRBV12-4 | CASSPNSGRTGELFF
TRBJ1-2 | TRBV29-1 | CSVEVKGGRGNYGYTF
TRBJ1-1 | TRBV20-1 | CSARVGGWNTEAFF
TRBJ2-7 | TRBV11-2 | CASSFLGDRGREQYF
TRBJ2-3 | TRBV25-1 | CASSEGSGRTDTQYF
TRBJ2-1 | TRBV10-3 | CAISGSPSSYNEQFF
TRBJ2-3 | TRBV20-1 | CSATGTRADTQYF
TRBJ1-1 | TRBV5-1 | CASNRGANTEAFF
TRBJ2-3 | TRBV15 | CATSSVISGTTDTQYF